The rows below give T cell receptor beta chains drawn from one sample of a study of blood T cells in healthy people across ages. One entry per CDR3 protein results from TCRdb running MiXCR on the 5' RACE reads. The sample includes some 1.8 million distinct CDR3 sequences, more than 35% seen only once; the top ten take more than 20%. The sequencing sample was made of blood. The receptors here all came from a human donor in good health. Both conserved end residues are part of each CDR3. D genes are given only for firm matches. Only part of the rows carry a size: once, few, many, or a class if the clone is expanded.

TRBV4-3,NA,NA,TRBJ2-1,CASSRRTEYNEQFF,TGCGCCAGCAGCCGGAGGACTGAGTACAATGAGCAGTTCTTC
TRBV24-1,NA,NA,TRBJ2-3,CATSDPTGDLIDTQYF,TGTGCCACCAGTGACCCGACTGGGGACTTGATAGATACGCAGTATTTT
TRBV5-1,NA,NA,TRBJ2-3,CASSPNSIFTDTQYF,TGCGCCAGCAGCCCAAACAGCATATTCACAGATACGCAGTATTTT
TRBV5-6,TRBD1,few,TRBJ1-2,CASSPPGTGGGYTF,TGTGCCAGCAGCCCCCCCGGGACAGGGGGCGGCTACACCTTC
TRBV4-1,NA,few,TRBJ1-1,CASVGLLNTEAFF,TGCGCCAGCGTTGGACTGCTGAACACTGAAGCTTTCTTT
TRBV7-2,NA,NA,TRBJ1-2,CASSLGFQKGYGYTF,TGTGCCAGCAGCTTAGGCTTTCAGAAGGGCTATGGCTACACCTTC
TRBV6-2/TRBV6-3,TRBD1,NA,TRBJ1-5,CASSQPGQPNQPQHF,TGTGCCAGCAGTCAACCGGGACAGCCCAATCAGCCCCAGCATTTT
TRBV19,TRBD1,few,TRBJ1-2,CASRNERTGYDYGYTF,TGTGCCAGTAGGAATGAGCGGACAGGGTATGACTATGGCTACACCTTC
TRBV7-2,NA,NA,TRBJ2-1,CASSLTITSYNEQFF,TGTGCCAGCAGCCTTACAATTACCTCCTACAATGAGCAGTTCTTC
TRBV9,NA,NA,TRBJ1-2,CASRTSGHGYTF,TGTGCCAGCAGAACCTCAGGGCATGGCTACACCTTC
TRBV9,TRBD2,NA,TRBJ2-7,CASSGSGGVYEQYF,TGTGCCAGCAGCGGTAGCGGGGGGGTCTACGAGCAGTACTTC